There are many counts of the clone carrying this T cell receptor beta chain. Its antigen is still unknown. The sample is drawn from a study of T cell repertoires in cytomegalovirus infection. Overall study context: Public TCR beta signatures indicated both CMV infection and matching HLA type.

TCRdb ran MiXCR on the reads and lists one entry per CDR3 protein. The sample lists about 920,000 distinct CDR3 sequences; roughly 31% were seen once. This CDR3 contains 14 residues. Germline CDR1 is SGHVS and CDR2 is FNYEAQ. V was shortened by 5 bases and J by 5 bases, with 15 bases between the two germline ends. The source was cultured CD8+ T cells from PBMCs, collected from culture after CMV antigen stimulation. V and J are TRBV7-6 and TRBJ1-1, with D perhaps TRBD1 (6 bases). This clonotype was obtained from a human donor in good health (CMV status not recorded). Some clones in this sample may be carry-over from other donors' samples. The CDR3 loop reads CASSNSGERTEAFF. CDR3 sequence (DNA): TGTGCCAGCAGCAACTCAGGGGAAAGGACTGAAGCTTTCTTT.